These 7 T cell receptor beta chains originate from one sample sequenced in a study of shared clonotypes between healthy human individuals. The table came from immunoSEQ multiplex PCR; TCRdb's copy has only in-frame clones and leaves some out. The table shows over a million clones, with roughly 97% occurring only once. Sequenced material: naive CD4+ T cells sorted from blood. Subset specified: CD45RA+ positively selected. The receptors were sampled from a man between 25 and 39 years old in good health.

V gene TRBV5-4 combines with J gene TRBJ2-5; D is possibly TRBD1 or TRBD2 (7 bases each). The CDR3 sequence is 15 residues long. CDR1 and CDR2 (germline): SGHNT, YYREEE (reference sequence). V shed 4 bases and J shed 4 bases, with 17 bases lying between them. CDR3 nucleotides: TGTGCCAGCAGCGCGGGACAGCGGGGAACAGAGACCCAGTACTTC. The encoded protein is CASSAGQRGTETQYF.

The V call is TRBV29-1, the J call TRBJ2-5, with TRBD2 identical over 10 bases. Germline loops: CDR1 SQVTM, CDR2 ANQGSEA. Trimming at V came to 5 bases and at J to 1 base, leaving 4 bases not matched to a gene. The CDR3 covers 14 residues. The CDR3 region has the DNA TGCAGCGTTCTTACTAGCGGGATCCAAGAGACCCAGTACTTC. This codes for CSVLTSGIQETQYF. Drawing the rest from reference TRBV29-1 and TRBJ2-5, the complete variable domain is SAVISQKPSRDICQRGTSLTIQCQVDSQVTMMFWYRQQPGQSLTLIATANQGSEATYESGFVIDKFPISRPNLTFSTLTVSNMSPEDSSIYLCSVLTSGIQETQYFGPGTRLLVL.

Comment on this clone: Distinct nucleotide sequences in the sample also encode this CDR3. The chain joins TRBV11-2 to TRBJ2-7; D not certain. Germline values: CDR1 SGHAT, CDR2 FQNNGV. The CDR3 is made up of 11 amino acids. Trimming took 1 base from V and 6 from J, leaving 4 bases between them. This CDR3 is CASSLASEQYF. The CDR3 nucleotides read TGTGCCAGCAGCTTAGCCAGCGAGCAGTACTTC.

Turning to this clone: The sample holds other DNA sequences that translate to the same CDR3. The chain joins TRBV19 to TRBJ2-7; D perhaps matches TRBD1 (6 bases). The CDR3 sequence is 15 residues long. The germline V and J ends were trimmed by 0 bases and 3 bases, with 12 bases remaining between them. From germline, CDR1 is LNHDA and CDR2 SQIVND (reference sequence). The CDR3 DNA sequence: TGTGCCAGTAGTATAGAGGACAGAGCCGGCTACGAGCAGTACTTC. Its protein product is CASSIEDRAGYEQYF.

With respect to this clone: The germline gene is not matched at one end of the junction; a read error may be the cause. The chain uses TRBV18 and TRBJ2-3; TRBD2 matches at 9 bases. This CDR3 is 12 amino acids long. Germline CDR1 reads KGHSH; CDR2 reads LQKENI. The chain's CDR3 is CASSPAGGVQNF. CDR3 sequence (DNA): TGTGCCAGCTCACCGGCGGGGGGGGTCCAAAATTTT. The full variable domain, its missing parts supplied by reference TRBV18 and TRBJ2-3, is NAGVMQNPRHLVRRRGQEARLRCSPMKGHSHVYWYRQLPEEGLKFMVYLQKENIIDESGMPKERFSAEFPKEGPSILRIQQVVRGDSAAYFCASSPAGGVQNFGPGTRLTVL.

V gene TRBV5-1 combines with J gene TRBJ2-2; D is unclear. The CDR3 has 13 residues. The V and J ends lost 4 bases and 1 base respectively, with 5 bases between them. CDR1 SGHRS and CDR2 YFSETQ come from the germline V gene. The CDR3 region is CASSRENTGELFF. DNA of the CDR3: TGCGCCAGCAGCCGAGAGAACACCGGGGAGCTGTTTTTT.

The J gene is TRBJ2-3, the V gene TRBV11-2; TRBD1 is a possible D gene (5 bases). Germline V gene sequence: CDR1 SGHAT, CDR2 FQNNGV. This CDR3 is built from 16 residues. Trimming removed 0 bases from V and 2 bases from J, with 12 bases in between. CDR3 bases: TGTGCCAGCAGCTTAGATGGGGCCTTATACACAGATACGCAGTATTTT. Encoded protein: CASSLDGALYTDTQYF.